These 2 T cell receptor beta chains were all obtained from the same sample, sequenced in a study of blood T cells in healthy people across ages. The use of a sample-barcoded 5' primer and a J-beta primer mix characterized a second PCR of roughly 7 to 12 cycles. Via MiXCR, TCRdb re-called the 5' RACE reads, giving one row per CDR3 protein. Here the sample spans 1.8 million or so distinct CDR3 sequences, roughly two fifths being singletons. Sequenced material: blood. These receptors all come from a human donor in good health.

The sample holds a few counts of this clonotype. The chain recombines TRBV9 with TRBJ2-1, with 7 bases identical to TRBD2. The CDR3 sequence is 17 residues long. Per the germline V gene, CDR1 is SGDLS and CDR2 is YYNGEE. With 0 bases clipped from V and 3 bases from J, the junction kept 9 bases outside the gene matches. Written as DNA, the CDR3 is TGTGCCAGCAGCGTAGATCCGGCGAGCGGGGTCTACAATGAGCAGTTCTTC. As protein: CASSVDPASGVYNEQFF.

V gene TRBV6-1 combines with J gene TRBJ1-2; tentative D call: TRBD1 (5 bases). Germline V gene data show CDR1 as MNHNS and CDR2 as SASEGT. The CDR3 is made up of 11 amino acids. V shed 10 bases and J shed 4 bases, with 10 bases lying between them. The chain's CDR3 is CATDRGYGYTF. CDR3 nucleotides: TGTGCCACCGACAGAGGCTATGGCTACACCTTC.